What follows are 10 T cell receptor beta chains derived from one specimen sequenced in a study of OX40 agonist ivuxolimab in advanced cancers. Clones were sequenced by immunoSEQ multiplex PCR, and TCRdb holds only the in-frame ones, with some missing. This repertoire shows approximately 80,000 clones, approximately 89% found once; its top ten account for 0.15% to 0.2%. Sample: CD4+ or CD8+ T cells sorted from blood, taken in a trial of the OX40 agonist ivuxolimab. The source is an adult with an advanced solid tumor such as melanoma, head and neck, liver or kidney cancer.

The rearrangement uses TRBV5-1 and TRBJ2-7, with 11 bases matching TRBD1. The germline V gene encodes CDR1 SGHRS and CDR2 YFSETQ. V was pared by 4 bases and J by 5 bases, with 5 bases of the junction left unmatched. This CDR3 is 14 amino acids long. For the CDR3, the DNA is TGCGCCAGCAGCCGAGGACAGGGGGCGGACGAGCAGTACTTC. It codes for CASSRGQGADEQYF.

The V gene is TRBV9, the J gene TRBJ1-2; 8 bases align to TRBD1. Unmatched junction bases numbered 10, after V lost 0 bases and J lost 6 bases. The CDR3 spans 16 residues. Germline V CDR1 and CDR2: SGDLS, YYNGEE. CDR3 bases: TGTGCCAGCAGCGTAGAAATAATGGCAGGGGGCAATGGCTACACCTTC. Protein product: CASSVEIMAGGNGYTF.

The J gene is TRBJ2-3, the V gene TRBV10-2; TRBD2 matches 10 bases. Germline V gene data show CDR1 as WSHSY and CDR2 as SAAADI. This CDR3 region has 14 residues. V was pared by 8 bases and J by 3 bases, with 5 bases of the junction left unmatched. CDR3 loop: CASGLAGGTDTQYF. The CDR3 coding sequence is TGCGCCAGCGGCTTAGCGGGAGGTACAGATACGCAGTATTTT.

This chain connects TRBV6-5 to TRBJ1-1; D unclear. Trimming removed 5 bases at V and 3 bases at J, with 10 bases between. The germline gives CDR1 MNHEY, CDR2 SVGAGI. The CDR3 extends over 13 amino acids. CDR3 sequence reads: CASSNHLDTEAFF. The CDR3 nucleotides are TGTGCCAGCAGTAACCACCTGGACACTGAAGCTTTCTTT.

The V gene is TRBV15, the J gene TRBJ2-3, with 13 bases aligning to TRBD2. Per the germline V gene, CDR1 is LNHNV and CDR2 is YYDKDF (reference sequence). V was pared by 6 bases and J by 6 bases, with 12 bases of the junction left unmatched. This CDR3 contains 17 residues. The CDR3 DNA follows: TGTGCCACCAGAGGAGGGACTAGCGGGACTCGGTTGGATACGCAGTATTTT. This sequence encodes CATRGGTSGTRLDTQYF.

The rearrangement joins TRBV7-8 to TRBJ2-6, with D possibly matching TRBD2 (6 bases). The germline CDR1 and CDR2 sequences are SGHVS and FQNEAQ. V was clipped by 5 bases and J by 4 bases, with 9 bases between them. This CDR3 has 14 residues. DNA for the CDR3: TGTGCCAGCAGCGGACTAAGAGGGGCCAACGTCCTGACTTTC. Amino acids: CASSGLRGANVLTF.

This sequence joins TRBV2 and TRBJ1-2, with D maybe TRBD1 (5 bases). Trimming cost V 6 bases and J 4 bases, with 9 bases left between them. Germline CDR1 and CDR2: SNHLY and FYNNEI. CDR3 length: 12 residues. CDR3 nucleotide sequence: TGTGCCAGCAGGGGGCCGAGCTATGGCTACACCTTC. As protein: CASRGPSYGYTF.

The chain recombines TRBV6-1 with TRBJ2-2; 8 nucleotides align to TRBD2. V trimming: 2 bases; J trimming: 0 bases; junction bases outside the gene matches: 2. The V gene's germline CDR1 is MNHNS and CDR2 SASEGT. This CDR3 spans 16 amino acids. CDR3 region: CASSEILAANTGELFF. The CDR3 nucleotides read TGTGCCAGCAGTGAAATACTAGCGGCGAACACCGGGGAGCTGTTTTTT.

This chain links TRBV7-9 with TRBJ1-4; 7 bases match TRBD1. The CDR3 length is 17 residues. The germline gives CDR1 SEHNR, CDR2 FQNEAQ (reference sequence). The V gene end was trimmed by 5 bases and the J gene end by 0 bases; junction bases not matched to a gene: 9. The CDR3 DNA follows: TGTGCCAGCAGCCGGGGGGACAGACCTGCAACTAATGAAAAACTGTTTTTT. Translated: CASSRGDRPATNEKLFF.

V usage is TRBV7-2 and J usage is TRBJ2-1; 14 bases are a match to TRBD2. The CDR3 runs 14 residues. With V trimmed by 7 bases and J by 7 bases, 3 bases remained unmatched. The V gene's germline CDR1 is SGHTA and CDR2 FQGNSA. CDR3 in DNA: TGTGCCAGCACCCGGACTAGCGGGAGGAATGAGCAGTTCTTC. It codes for CASTRTSGRNEQFF.